What follows are 10 T cell receptor beta chains derived from one specimen sequenced in a study of T cell changes during pregnancy in multiple sclerosis. Only in-frame clones appear in the TCRdb table, and some are missing; sequencing was by immunoSEQ multiplex PCR. The top ten hold roughly 10% of the sample, which has about 50,000 clones, over 80% seen once. This sample comprised CD8+ T cells from peripheral blood mononuclear cells, obtained after pregnancy. The receptors come from a female donor with multiple sclerosis, enrolled in a pregnancy study.

The chain recombines TRBV5-4 with TRBJ2-1; TRBD2 matches at 8 bases. The length of the CDR3 is 15 residues. Trimming cost V 4 bases and J 8 bases; bases outside gene matches: 11. The germline CDR1 and CDR2 sequences are SGHNT and YYREEE (reference sequence). The CDR3 bases are TGTGCCAGCAGCCGGCGGGGGGCCGGAGAGTATGAGCAGTTCTTC. This encodes CASSRRGAGEYEQFF.

Note on this clone: Other DNA sequences within the sample encode an identical CDR3. V and J are TRBV7-9 and TRBJ1-5, with D possibly TRBD1 on 5 matching bases. This CDR3 is built from 12 residues. V gave up 5 bases and J gave up 7 bases, with 9 bases separating them. Per germline, CDR1 SEHNR and CDR2 FQNEAQ (reference sequence). CDR3 region: CASSLGGQPQHF. The DNA for the CDR3 is TGTGCCAGCAGCCTGGGGGGACAGCCCCAGCATTTT.

This sequence joins TRBV4-1 and TRBJ2-1; 9 bases fit TRBD1. With V trimmed by 6 bases and J by 4 bases, 4 bases remained unmatched. The germline V gene encodes CDR1 MGHRA and CDR2 YSYEKL. CDR3 size: 14 residues. CDR3 in DNA: TGCGCCAGCAGTCTCGACAGGGGGTACAATGAGCAGTTCTTC. Its protein is CASSLDRGYNEQFF.

This chain connects TRBV6-5 to TRBJ1-5, with D maybe TRBD1 (6 bases). CDR1 is MNHEY, CDR2 SVGAGI, per germline. The CDR3 loop spans 15 amino acids. V lost 6 bases, J lost 0 bases, and 12 bases lay in between. CDR3 DNA sequence: TGTGCCAGCAGCCGGACAGAAGATAGCAATCAGCCCCAGCATTTT. It translates to CASSRTEDSNQPQHF.

The chain carries TRBV19 and TRBJ2-1; D possibly corresponds to TRBD2 (6 bases). Germline-derived CDR1 and CDR2 are LNHDA and SQIVND (reference sequence). The CDR3 consists of 14 residues. V shed 5 bases and J shed 4 bases, with 12 bases lying between them. The CDR3 DNA reads TGTGCCAGTAGTGAGCGGGCCGGGTACAATGAGCAGTTCTTC. It is translated as CASSERAGYNEQFF. Drawing the rest from reference TRBV19 and TRBJ2-1, the complete variable domain is DGGITQSPKYLFRKEGQNVTLSCEQNLNHDAMYWYRQDPGQGLRLIYYSQIVNDFQKGDIAEGYSVSREKKESFPLTVTSAQKNPTAFYLCASSERAGYNEQFFGPGTRLTVL.

The chain is built from TRBV29-1 and TRBJ1-5, with 7 bases aligning to TRBD1. Germline loops: CDR1 SQVTM, CDR2 ANQGSEA. The V segment lost 0 bases and the J segment 7 bases; nucleotides outside the gene matches: 6. The CDR3 is 14 residues long. The CDR3 DNA reads TGCAGCGTTGAAGAGATGGAAGGGGGCCAGCCCCAGCATTTT. Protein: CSVEEMEGGQPQHF.

The chain links TRBV10-3 to TRBJ2-1, with 11 bases fitting TRBD2. The CDR3 runs to 19 residues. The germline V gene has CDR1 ENHRY and CDR2 SYGVKD. Trimming cost V 2 bases and J 0 bases; bases outside gene matches: 9. The CDR3 DNA is TGTGCCATCAGTGAGACTAGCGGGGGTGAATTTAGCTCCTACAATGAGCAGTTCTTC. Translated: CAISETSGGEFSSYNEQFF.

This rearrangement joins TRBV4-2 to TRBJ2-7; perhaps TRBD1 as D (6 bases). Trimming pared 1 base from V and 4 bases from J, leaving 14 bases between. CDR1 and CDR2 (germline): LGHNA, YNFKEQ. The CDR3 totals 15 residues. The CDR3 protein is CASSQATSGVYEQYF. The CDR3 DNA sequence: TGTGCCAGCAGCCAAGCCACGTCAGGGGTTTACGAGCAGTACTTC.

The V and J genes are TRBV14 and TRBJ2-3; 11 positions match TRBD1. This CDR3 is 16 amino acids long. Germline V gives CDR1 SGHDN, CDR2 FVKESK. V dropped 4 bases and J dropped 5; count of bases not matched to a gene: 8. The DNA for the CDR3 is TGTGCCAGCAGCCGCCGGACAGGGGGCTTGAAAGATACGCAGTATTTT. It translates to CASSRRTGGLKDTQYF. Full variable domain (outside the CDR3, taken from reference TRBV14 and TRBJ2-3): EAGVTQFPSHSVIEKGQTVTLRCDPISGHDNLYWYRRVMGKEIKFLLHFVKESKQDESGMPNNRFLAERTGGTYSTLKVQPAELEDSGVYFCASSRRTGGLKDTQYFGPGTRLTVL.

The chain combines TRBV11-2 with TRBJ2-2; maybe TRBD1 (5 bases). Germline V gene sequence: CDR1 SGHAT, CDR2 FQNNGV. The CDR3 runs to 14 residues. With 2 bases removed from V and 4 bases from J, the gap between germline ends came to 8 bases. DNA of the CDR3: TGTGCCAGCAGCTTACTAGGGGTCACCGGGGAGCTGTTTTTT. Translation gives CASSLLGVTGELFF. The complete variable domain, with remaining parts taken from reference TRBV11-2 and TRBJ2-2, reads EAGVAQSPRYKIIEKRQSVAFWCNPISGHATLYWYQQILGQGPKLLIQFQNNGVVDDSQLPKDRFSAERLKGVDSTLKIQPAKLEDSAVYLCASSLLGVTGELFFGEGSRLTVL.